This is a list of T cell receptor beta chains from one sample in a study of CD8+ T cells in alopecia areata. TCRdb keeps only in-frame clones here, not all; method: immunoSEQ multiplex PCR. The sample records roughly 220,000 clones, more than 55% being singletons. This sample comprised CD4+ T cells sorted from blood, obtained around week 44, from a patient treated with tofacitinib. These receptors originate from a human donor with alopecia areata. Both conserved end residues are part of each CDR3. Each record gives: D gene, V gene, J gene, clone size, CDR3 protein, CDR3 DNA. D genes are given only for firm matches. The size entry is marked missing in some rows and otherwise reads once, few, many or a size class.

d_call: -; v_call: TRBV7-5; j_call: TRBJ1-1; clone_size: -; cdr3_aa: CARSFRAESMNTEAFF; cdr3_nt: TGTGCCAGAAGCTTTAGAGCAGAGAGTATGAACACTGAAGCTTTCTTT
d_call: -; v_call: TRBV29-1; j_call: TRBJ2-7; clone_size: -; cdr3_aa: CSVQGNSNEQYF; cdr3_nt: TGCAGCGTTCAAGGCAATTCCAACGAGCAGTACTTC
d_call: -; v_call: TRBV7-2; j_call: TRBJ2-6; clone_size: -; cdr3_aa: CASSSAIPAAGANVLTF; cdr3_nt: TGTGCCAGCAGCTCAGCGATTCCGGCGGCTGGGGCCAACGTCCTGACTTTC
d_call: -; v_call: TRBV20-1; j_call: TRBJ2-1; clone_size: -; cdr3_aa: CSARGTDEQFF; cdr3_nt: TGCAGTGCTAGGGGGACCGATGAGCAGTTCTTC
d_call: TRBD1; v_call: TRBV5-1; j_call: TRBJ2-4; clone_size: few; cdr3_aa: CASSSSGGRSKNIQYF; cdr3_nt: TGCGCCAGCAGCTCATCAGGGGGCCGGAGCAAAAACATTCAGTACTTC
d_call: -; v_call: TRBV30; j_call: TRBJ1-4; clone_size: -; cdr3_aa: CAWSGGTLTNEKLFF; cdr3_nt: TGTGCCTGGAGTGGGGGGACACTGACAAATGAAAAACTGTTTTTT
d_call: -; v_call: TRBV4-3; j_call: TRBJ2-7; clone_size: -; cdr3_aa: CASSQDQNYEQYF; cdr3_nt: TGCGCCAGCAGCCAAGATCAGAACTACGAGCAGTACTTC
d_call: -; v_call: TRBV2; j_call: TRBJ1-2; clone_size: -; cdr3_aa: CASSDRGPGGYTF; cdr3_nt: TGTGCCAGCAGTGATAGAGGGCCGGGTGGCTACACCTTC
d_call: TRBD1; v_call: TRBV27; j_call: TRBJ2-5; clone_size: once; cdr3_aa: CASSEGQRFGETQYF; cdr3_nt: TGTGCCAGCAGCGAGGGACAGAGGTTTGGAGAGACCCAGTACTTC
d_call: TRBD1; v_call: TRBV27; j_call: TRBJ2-3; clone_size: few; cdr3_aa: CASSLGTGVARDTQYF; cdr3_nt: TGTGCCAGCAGTTTAGGGACAGGGGTGGCCAGGGATACGCAGTATTTT
d_call: -; v_call: TRBV15; j_call: TRBJ2-5; clone_size: -; cdr3_aa: CATSRGVKQETQYF; cdr3_nt: TGTGCCACCAGCAGAGGGGTGAAACAAGAGACCCAGTACTTC
d_call: -; v_call: TRBV29-1; j_call: TRBJ2-2; clone_size: -; cdr3_aa: CSARGVGNTGELFF; cdr3_nt: TGCAGCGCAAGGGGGGTTGGGAACACCGGGGAGCTGTTTTTT
d_call: -; v_call: TRBV4-3; j_call: TRBJ1-5; clone_size: -; cdr3_aa: CASSQEIRGSQPQHF; cdr3_nt: TGCGCCAGCAGCCAAGAAATACGTGGGAGCCAGCCCCAGCATTTT
d_call: TRBD2; v_call: TRBV7-9; j_call: TRBJ2-1; clone_size: few; cdr3_aa: CASSLARLAGRNEQFF; cdr3_nt: TGTGCCAGCAGCTTAGCGCGACTAGCGGGGAGAAATGAGCAGTTCTTC
d_call: -; v_call: TRBV30; j_call: TRBJ2-5; clone_size: -; cdr3_aa: CAWSRTSQGQYF; cdr3_nt: TGTGCCTGGAGCCGCACCTCCCAGGGCCAGTACTTC
d_call: -; v_call: TRBV7-2; j_call: TRBJ1-1; clone_size: -; cdr3_aa: CASTSNRGLPNTEAFF; cdr3_nt: TGTGCCAGCACCTCTAATCGGGGACTCCCGAACACTGAAGCTTTCTTT
d_call: TRBD1; v_call: TRBV29-1; j_call: TRBJ1-2; clone_size: -; cdr3_aa: CSVEADRGGSYTF; cdr3_nt: TGCAGCGTTGAAGCCGACAGGGGAGGTAGCTACACCTTC
d_call: -; v_call: TRBV11-2; j_call: TRBJ1-3; clone_size: once; cdr3_aa: CASSPQGLVGNTIYF; cdr3_nt: TGTGCCAGCAGCCCTCAGGGTCTGGTTGGAAACACCATATATTTT
d_call: -; v_call: TRBV30; j_call: TRBJ1-6; clone_size: once; cdr3_aa: CAWSVRREGDSPLHF; cdr3_nt: TGTGCCTGGAGTGTACGAAGAGAAGGGGATTCACCCCTCCACTTT
d_call: -; v_call: TRBV4-1; j_call: TRBJ2-7; clone_size: -; cdr3_aa: CASSQTGLSRQYF; cdr3_nt: TGCGCCAGCAGCCAAACGGGACTTTCGAGGCAGTACTTC
d_call: -; v_call: TRBV5-4; j_call: TRBJ2-3; clone_size: few; cdr3_aa: CASSLQIEDTQYF; cdr3_nt: TGTGCCAGCAGCTTGCAGATTGAAGATACGCAGTATTTT
d_call: -; v_call: TRBV27; j_call: TRBJ1-1; clone_size: -; cdr3_aa: CASSPWVDTEAFF; cdr3_nt: TGTGCCAGCAGTCCATGGGTCGACACTGAAGCTTTCTTT
d_call: -; v_call: TRBV5-1; j_call: TRBJ1-1; clone_size: -; cdr3_aa: CASSLAGKGNTEAFF; cdr3_nt: TGCGCCAGCAGCTTGGCGGGGAAAGGGAACACTGAAGCTTTCTTT
d_call: TRBD2; v_call: TRBV29-1; j_call: TRBJ2-7; clone_size: few; cdr3_aa: CSVESTSGGSEQYF; cdr3_nt: TGCAGCGTCGAAAGCACTAGCGGGGGAAGTGAGCAGTACTTC
d_call: TRBD2; v_call: TRBV2; j_call: TRBJ2-1; clone_size: -; cdr3_aa: CASRLAGGRNEQFF; cdr3_nt: TGTGCCAGCAGGCTAGCGGGGGGAAGGAATGAGCAGTTCTTC
d_call: TRBD2; v_call: TRBV29-1; j_call: TRBJ2-1; clone_size: -; cdr3_aa: CSVEGGGNEQFF; cdr3_nt: TGCAGCGTTGAAGGGGGGGGCAATGAGCAGTTCTTC
d_call: -; v_call: TRBV29-1; j_call: TRBJ2-7; clone_size: -; cdr3_aa: CQGEGFTYEQYF; cdr3_nt: TGCCAAGGAGAAGGCTTTACCTACGAGCAGTACTTC
d_call: -; v_call: TRBV27; j_call: TRBJ1-2; clone_size: many; cdr3_aa: CASSPHRDNYGYTF; cdr3_nt: TGTGCCAGCAGTCCCCACAGGGATAACTATGGCTACACCTTC
d_call: TRBD1; v_call: TRBV9; j_call: TRBJ2-7; clone_size: few; cdr3_aa: CASSADRAHEQYF; cdr3_nt: TGTGCCAGCAGCGCCGACAGGGCCCACGAGCAGTACTTC
d_call: -; v_call: TRBV28; j_call: TRBJ2-2; clone_size: -; cdr3_aa: CASSVPLGREKTGELFF; cdr3_nt: TGTGCCAGCAGCGTACCGTTGGGCAGGGAGAAGACCGGGGAGCTGTTTTTT
d_call: -; v_call: TRBV5-4; j_call: TRBJ2-2; clone_size: -; cdr3_aa: CASSPRGGNTGELFF; cdr3_nt: TGTGCCAGCAGCCCACGAGGGGGGAACACCGGGGAGCTGTTTTTT
d_call: -; v_call: TRBV10-3; j_call: TRBJ2-1; clone_size: -; cdr3_aa: CAISEISGSYNEQFF; cdr3_nt: TGTGCCATCAGTGAGATTTCCGGCTCCTACAATGAGCAGTTCTTC
d_call: -; v_call: TRBV7-2; j_call: TRBJ1-2; clone_size: few; cdr3_aa: CASSPPRVPPGYGYTF; cdr3_nt: TGTGCCAGCAGCCCCCCTCGGGTCCCGCCGGGCTATGGCTACACCTTC
d_call: -; v_call: TRBV7-6; j_call: TRBJ2-3; clone_size: -; cdr3_aa: CASSSSPVGDSLIGTDTQYF; cdr3_nt: TGTGCCAGCAGCTCATCCCCCGTGGGGGACTCCCTTATCGGCACAGATACGCAGTATTTT
d_call: -; v_call: TRBV2; j_call: TRBJ1-6; clone_size: -; cdr3_aa: CASRFRDQNSPLHF; cdr3_nt: TGTGCCAGCAGGTTCCGGGACCAAAATTCACCCCTCCACTTT
d_call: TRBD1; v_call: TRBV9; j_call: TRBJ2-4; clone_size: -; cdr3_aa: CASSGRDRVDIQYF; cdr3_nt: TGTGCCAGCAGCGGCCGGGACAGGGTCGACATTCAGTACTTC
d_call: -; v_call: TRBV29-1; j_call: TRBJ1-1; clone_size: -; cdr3_aa: CSVAPTGGSEAFF; cdr3_nt: TGCAGCGTTGCCCCGACAGGTGGATCTGAAGCTTTCTTT
d_call: TRBD1; v_call: TRBV4-3; j_call: TRBJ1-1; clone_size: -; cdr3_aa: CASSRRDRGTEAFF; cdr3_nt: TGCGCCAGCAGCCGACGCGACAGGGGCACTGAAGCTTTCTTT
d_call: -; v_call: TRBV5-1; j_call: TRBJ2-1; clone_size: few; cdr3_aa: CASSLATGAAYIKEQFF; cdr3_nt: TGCGCCAGCAGCTTGGCAACGGGGGCGGCCTACATAAAAGAGCAGTTCTTC
d_call: -; v_call: TRBV19; j_call: TRBJ1-6; clone_size: many; cdr3_aa: CASKERMSSYNSPLHF; cdr3_nt: TGTGCCAGTAAGGAGAGGATGAGCTCCTATAATTCACCCCTCCACTTT
d_call: -; v_call: TRBV7-2; j_call: TRBJ2-2; clone_size: -; cdr3_aa: CASSLYGLTGNTGELFF; cdr3_nt: TGTGCCAGCAGCTTATATGGCCTTACAGGGAACACCGGGGAGCTGTTTTTT
d_call: TRBD1; v_call: TRBV6-6; j_call: TRBJ2-3; clone_size: -; cdr3_aa: CASQIGQGAFHTQYF; cdr3_nt: TGTGCCAGCCAAATCGGACAGGGGGCTTTTCATACGCAGTATTTT
d_call: TRBD1; v_call: TRBV7-8; j_call: TRBJ2-1; clone_size: -; cdr3_aa: CASSLGTGGFAYNEQFF; cdr3_nt: TGTGCCAGCAGCTTAGGGACAGGGGGATTCGCCTACAATGAGCAGTTCTTC
d_call: -; v_call: TRBV10-3; j_call: TRBJ2-2; clone_size: -; cdr3_aa: CAISGGSRNTGELFF; cdr3_nt: TGTGCCATCAGTGGGGGCAGCCGAAACACCGGGGAGCTGTTTTTT
d_call: -; v_call: TRBV29-1; j_call: TRBJ1-4; clone_size: -; cdr3_aa: CSVEEHDEKLFF; cdr3_nt: TGCAGCGTTGAGGAGCACGACGAAAAACTGTTTTTT